This entry lists 28 T cell receptor beta chains sequenced from one sample in a study of blood T cell repertoires in COVID-19. Generated by immunoSEQ multiplex PCR, the TCRdb table keeps only in-frame clones and is missing some. The sample has a few hundred thousand clones; around 89% are singletons. The sequenced sample was peripheral blood. The receptors derive from a woman aged 60 to 75 with COVID-19, enrolled during active disease.

The chain combines TRBV4-1 with TRBJ1-5; maybe TRBD1 (5 bases). The CDR3 has 15 residues. CDR1 MGHRA and CDR2 YSYEKL come from the germline V gene. Trimming removed 0 bases from V and 5 bases from J, with 11 bases in between. Written as DNA, the CDR3 is TGCGCCAGCAGCCAAGAAGGGCAGGGCGATCAGCCCCAGCATTTT. This encodes CASSQEGQGDQPQHF.

This clone was detected only once. This chain joins TRBV19 and TRBJ2-3; D is possibly TRBD2 (6 bases). V was cut by 8 bases and J by 4 bases, with 16 bases left in between. This CDR3 spans 14 amino acids. Germline V CDR1 and CDR2: LNHDA, SQIVND (reference sequence). CDR3 protein: CASCRQGGSDTQYF. CDR3 in DNA: TGTGCCAGTTGTAGGCAGGGAGGATCAGATACGCAGTATTTT.

The chain links TRBV7-9 to TRBJ1-4; D gene ambiguous. Trimming shortened V by 2 bases and J by 0 bases, and 4 bases separated the two germline ends. Per the germline V gene, CDR1 is SEHNR and CDR2 is FQNEAQ (reference sequence). The CDR3 length is 14 residues. The CDR3 loop reads CASSLSSTNEKLFF. CDR3 sequence (DNA): TGTGCCAGCAGCTTATCGTCAACTAATGAAAAACTGTTTTTT.

V and J are TRBV7-8 and TRBJ1-1; D unresolved. CDR3 length equals 15 residues. Trimming removed 4 bases from V and 1 base from J, with 13 bases in between. The germline V gene encodes CDR1 SGHVS and CDR2 FQNEAQ. CDR3 loop: CASSSQDLGNTEAFF. CDR3 nucleotides: TGTGCCAGCAGCTCCCAGGATTTAGGGAACACTGAAGCTTTCTTT.

To note about this clone: Other nucleotide sequences in the sample specify the same CDR3. The chain carries TRBV7-2 and TRBJ1-2; 9 bases are shared with TRBD1. The length of the CDR3 is 13 residues. Trimming at V came to 5 bases and at J to 4 bases, leaving 2 bases not matched to a gene. Germline assignment: CDR1 SGHTA and CDR2 FQGNSA. In nucleotides, the CDR3 is TGTGCCAGCAGCCGGGACAGGGTCTATGGCTACACCTTC. This codes for CASSRDRVYGYTF.

J is TRBJ1-2 and V is TRBV19, with TRBD1 matching 7 bases. Germline V CDR1 and CDR2: LNHDA, SQIVND (reference sequence). The junction had 11 bases not matched to a gene; V was cut back by 7 bases and J by 6 bases. The CDR3 sequence is 14 residues long. The CDR3 region has the DNA TGTGCCAGTATAGGAATGGAGGGGGCGCATGGCTACACCTTC. Translated, it gives CASIGMEGAHGYTF.

The chain has TRBV19 and TRBJ1-2; 7 bases agree with TRBD1. The CDR3 extends over 15 amino acids. Per germline, CDR1 LNHDA and CDR2 SQIVND (reference sequence). Unmatched junction bases numbered 17, after V lost 8 bases and J lost 8 bases. Here the CDR3 DNA reads TGTGCCAGTTCGCGACAGGGCCTTTTAGTTAGCGGCTACACCTTC. It is translated as CASSRQGLLVSGYTF. Full variable domain (rest looked up from reference TRBV19 and TRBJ1-2): DGGITQSPKYLFRKEGQNVTLSCEQNLNHDAMYWYRQDPGQGLRLIYYSQIVNDFQKGDIAEGYSVSREKKESFPLTVTSAQKNPTAFYLCASSRQGLLVSGYTFGSGTRLTVV.

The chain is built from TRBV13 and TRBJ1-5; the match to TRBD1 covers 8 bases. Per the germline V gene, CDR1 is PRHDT and CDR2 is FYEKMQ (reference sequence). The CDR3 has 19 residues. The V segment lost 5 bases and the J segment 4 bases; nucleotides outside the gene matches: 19. CDR3 DNA: TGTGCCAGCAGCATAACCAGGGGGCGGGAAGGCGCGAAAAATCAGCCCCAGCATTTT. It translates to CASSITRGREGAKNQPQHF. Complete variable domain (other parts from reference TRBV13 and TRBJ1-5): AAGVIQSPRHLIKEKRETATLKCYPIPRHDTVYWYQQGPGQDPQFLISFYEKMQSDKGSIPDRFSAQQFSDYHSELNMSSLELGDSALYFCASSITRGREGAKNQPQHFGDGTRLSIL.

V usage is TRBV12-3 or TRBV12-4 and J usage is TRBJ1-5, with 7 nucleotides matching TRBD1. CDR3 length: 13 residues. The J segment lost 6 bases and the V segment lost 5 bases, leaving 4 bases of the junction unmatched. CDR3 loop: CASSDRDSQPQHF. Written as DNA, the CDR3 is TGTGCCAGCAGTGACAGGGACAGTCAGCCCCAGCATTTT.

This chain uses TRBV7-8 with TRBJ1-1, with TRBD1 identical over 7 bases. Trimming at V came to 2 bases and at J to 0 bases, leaving 3 bases not matched to a gene. Germline CDR1 SGHVS, CDR2 FQNEAQ. The CDR3 sequence is 15 residues long. CDR3 residues: CASSLTGVLNTEAFF. Written as DNA, the CDR3 is TGTGCCAGCAGCTTAACAGGGGTCCTGAACACTGAAGCTTTCTTT.

The rearrangement links TRBV7-8 to TRBJ1-6, with 7 bases matching TRBD1. V lost 4 bases to trimming and J lost 4 bases; unmatched junction nucleotides: 7. CDR1 is SGHVS and CDR2 is FQNEAQ in the germline V gene. The CDR3 covers 16 residues. The CDR3 sequence: CASSSSGQAYNSPLHF. CDR3 in DNA: TGTGCCAGCAGCTCTTCCGGACAGGCTTATAATTCACCCCTCCACTTT.

This rearrangement joins TRBV2 to TRBJ2-2, with 9 positions matching TRBD1. Trimming cost V 5 bases and J 2 bases; bases outside gene matches: 6. The CDR3 runs 16 residues. Germline CDR1 SNHLY, CDR2 FYNNEI. CDR3 region: CASSMGQGSNTGELFF. In DNA, the CDR3 is TGTGCCAGCAGTATGGGACAGGGTTCTAACACCGGGGAGCTGTTTTTT.

The V call is TRBV7-9, the J call TRBJ1-1; 10 bases are a match to TRBD1. J gave up 2 bases and V 6 bases, and 3 bases lay outside the gene matches. The CDR3 loop spans 14 amino acids. Germline-derived CDR1 and CDR2 are SEHNR and FQNEAQ (reference sequence). The CDR3 spells CASSRDRGNTEAFF. The CDR3 DNA reads as TGTGCCAGCAGTAGGGACAGGGGCAACACTGAAGCTTTCTTT.

CDR3 nucleotides: TGTGCCAGCAGCGTAGATCCCCGACAGGTTTGGAACACCATATATTTT. Protein sequence: CASSVDPRQVWNTIYF. The V call is TRBV9, the J call TRBJ1-3; weak D call: TRBD1 (6 bases). Trimming removed 0 bases at V and 7 bases at J, with 17 bases between. CDR1 is SGDLS and CDR2 is YYNGEE in the germline V gene. The CDR3 totals 16 residues.

The chain couples TRBV21-1 to TRBJ1-5; the D call of TRBD1 is as the table states it, not checked on the DNA. TRBV21-1 has pseudogene status. The CDR3 consists of 17 residues. This chain's CDR3 is CASSKRQKGPRNQPQHF. In DNA, the CDR3 is TGTGCCAGCAGCAAACGCCAAAAGGGGCCAAGAAATCAGCCCCAGCATTTT.

The rearrangement links TRBV29-1 to TRBJ1-1, with 7 bases matching TRBD1. Germline values: CDR1 SQVTM, CDR2 ANQGSEA. V lost 7 bases to trimming and J lost 1 base; unmatched junction nucleotides: 6. The CDR3 consists of 13 residues. CDR3 protein: CSANRGQNTEAFF. The DNA for the CDR3 is TGCAGCGCTAACAGGGGACAGAACACTGAAGCTTTCTTT. The variable domain in full, completed from reference TRBV29-1 and TRBJ1-1, reads SAVISQKPSRDICQRGTSLTIQCQVDSQVTMMFWYRQQPGQSLTLIATANQGSEATYESGFVIDKFPISRPNLTFSTLTVSNMSPEDSSIYLCSANRGQNTEAFFGQGTRLTVV.

This rearrangement joins TRBV7-9 to TRBJ2-7; 8 bases map to TRBD1. The CDR3 runs 15 residues. CDR1 and CDR2 (germline): SEHNR, FQNEAQ (reference sequence). The V gene end was trimmed by 4 bases and the J gene end by 7 bases; junction bases not matched to a gene: 12. CDR3 nucleotide sequence: TGTGCCAGCAGCTATCCAGGACAGGGCATCCGAGAGCAGTACTTC. It codes for CASSYPGQGIREQYF.

The chain has TRBV2 and TRBJ2-7; 7 bases agree with TRBD1. The CDR3 contains 14 residues. The junction had 9 bases not matched to a gene; V was cut back by 7 bases and J by 3 bases. Germline V gene sequence: CDR1 SNHLY, CDR2 FYNNEI. The CDR3: CASKTGAPLYEQYF. CDR3 DNA: TGTGCCAGCAAAACAGGGGCCCCCCTCTACGAGCAGTACTTC.

The chain has TRBV5-1 and TRBJ1-1, with D unclear. Trimming shortened V by 0 bases and J by 5 bases, and 8 bases separated the two germline ends. The CDR3 has 13 amino acids. Germline V gene data show CDR1 as SGHRS and CDR2 as YFSETQ. CDR3 amino acids: CASSLDTGTEAFF. The DNA for the CDR3 is TGCGCCAGCAGCTTGGACACGGGGACTGAAGCTTTCTTT.

The CDR3 sequence is CASSPRGKGDTEAFF. CDR3 sequence (DNA): TGTGCCAGCTCACCGCGCGGTAAAGGGGACACTGAAGCTTTCTTT. This chain links TRBV18 with TRBJ1-1, with D tentatively TRBD1 (5 bases). The germline V gene has CDR1 KGHSH and CDR2 LQKENI. The ends were cut back, 3 bases at V and 3 bases at J, with 14 bases in the middle. The CDR3 length is 15 residues. The whole variable domain, remainder taken from reference TRBV18 and TRBJ1-1, is NAGVMQNPRHLVRRRGQEARLRCSPMKGHSHVYWYRQLPEEGLKFMVYLQKENIIDESGMPKERFSAEFPKEGPSILRIQQVVRGDSAAYFCASSPRGKGDTEAFFGQGTRLTVV.

The chain uses TRBV12-3 or TRBV12-4 and TRBJ1-2, with D possibly matching TRBD1 (6 bases). The CDR3 consists of 12 residues. V lost 2 bases, J lost 11 bases, and 12 bases lay in between. The chain's CDR3 is CASSLRDMRYTF. In DNA form, the CDR3 reads TGTGCCAGCAGTTTAAGGGACATGAGGTACACCTTC.

Only one count was recorded for this clone. This sequence joins TRBV6-4 and TRBJ2-1, with 7 bases fitting TRBD1. Germline values: CDR1 MRHNA, CDR2 SNTAGT. V lost 4 bases and J lost 5; bases outside the gene matches: 2. CDR3 length equals 13 residues. CDR3 sequence (DNA): TGTGCCAGCAGTGTGGACAGGAACAATGAGCAGTTCTTC. Residues: CASSVDRNNEQFF.

This clone has a single count. The chain uses TRBV4-3 and TRBJ1-4; TRBD1 matches 10 bases. The trim removed 0 bases at V and 2 bases at J, leaving 9 bases unmatched. Per the germline V gene, CDR1 is LGHNA and CDR2 is YSLEER. The CDR3 is 19 residues long. CDR3 loop: CASSQDRRTGGFTNEKLFF. The CDR3, as DNA: TGCGCCAGCAGCCAAGATCGGCGGACAGGGGGTTTCACTAATGAAAAACTGTTTTTT.

The rearrangement links TRBV3-1 (or the pseudogene TRBV3-2) to TRBJ1-1, with 7 nucleotides matching TRBD1. V gave up 3 bases and J gave up 3 bases; unmatched junction bases: 10. CDR1 and CDR2 from the germline V gene are LGHDT and YNNKEL (reference sequence). The CDR3 runs to 16 residues. The CDR3 reads CASSHRQGAHHTEAFF. The DNA of the CDR3 is TGTGCCAGCAGCCACCGACAGGGAGCCCATCACACTGAAGCTTTCTTT.

The rearrangement joins TRBV7-9 to TRBJ2-1, with TRBD1 as a possible D gene (6 bases). Trimming removed 0 bases at V and 6 bases at J, with 15 bases between. CDR1 and CDR2 from the germline V gene are SEHNR and FQNEAQ (reference sequence). The CDR3 consists of 16 residues. The CDR3 sequence: CASSLAPGGRGNEQFF. As DNA, the CDR3 is TGTGCCAGCAGCTTAGCTCCAGGAGGCAGGGGCAATGAGCAGTTCTTC.

The chain recombines TRBV6-2 or TRBV6-3 with TRBJ2-5, with a weak D call TRBD2 (5 bases). This CDR3 spans 17 amino acids. Trimming removed 2 bases at V and 2 bases at J, with 18 bases between. Germline V gene lookup returns CDR1 MNHEY and CDR2 SVGEGT. For the CDR3, the DNA is TGTGCCAGCAGTTACGACATATCACGAGGGCAACAAGAGACCCAGTACTTC. Its translation is CASSYDISRGQQETQYF.

The chain is built from TRBV7-2 and TRBJ2-7; possibly TRBD1 for D (6 bases). The CDR3 has 14 amino acids. Germline V gene data show CDR1 as SGHTA and CDR2 as FQGNSA. V shed 5 bases and J shed 2 bases, with 13 bases lying between them. CDR3 protein: CASSANGGPYEQYF. The CDR3 nucleotides are TGTGCCAGCAGCGCGAATGGGGGCCCCTACGAGCAGTACTTC.

The DNA for the CDR3 is TGTGCCACCAGTGCGGTCCCAGCTTTCTTT. Protein product: CATSAVPAFF. The chain links TRBV24-1 to TRBJ1-1; D unclear. CDR3 size: 10 residues. Trimming cost V 5 bases and J 10 bases, with 7 bases left between them. The V gene's germline CDR1 is KGHDR and CDR2 SFDVKD.